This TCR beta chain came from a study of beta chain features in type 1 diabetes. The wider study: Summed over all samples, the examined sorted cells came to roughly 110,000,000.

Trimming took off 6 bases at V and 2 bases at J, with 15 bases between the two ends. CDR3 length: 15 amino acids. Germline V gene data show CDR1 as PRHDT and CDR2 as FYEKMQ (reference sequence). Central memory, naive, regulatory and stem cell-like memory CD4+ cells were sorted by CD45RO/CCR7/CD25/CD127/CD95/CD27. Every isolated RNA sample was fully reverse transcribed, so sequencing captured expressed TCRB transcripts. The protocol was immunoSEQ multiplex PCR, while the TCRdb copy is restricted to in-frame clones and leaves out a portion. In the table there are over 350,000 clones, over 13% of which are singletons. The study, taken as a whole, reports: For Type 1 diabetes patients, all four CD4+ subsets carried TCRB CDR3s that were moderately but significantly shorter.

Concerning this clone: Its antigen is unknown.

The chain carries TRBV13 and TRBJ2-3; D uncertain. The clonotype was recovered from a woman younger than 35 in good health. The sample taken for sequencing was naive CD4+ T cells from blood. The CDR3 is CASSSMSYSTDTQYF. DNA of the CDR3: TGTGCCAGCAGTTCGATGAGCTATTCCACAGATACGCAGTATTTT.